The entry below gives a single T cell receptor (beta chain) sequence along with its context. Its target is unknown. This clone may be a read error of a much larger clone one base away. The V gene's germline CDR1 is MNHNS and CDR2 SASEGT. The CDR3 extends over 13 amino acids. Via MiXCR, TCRdb re-called the RT-PCR reads, giving one row per CDR3 protein. The table has more than 450,000 distinct CDR3 sequences, 6.5% to 8% seen once. The data stem from a study of response to subunit inactivated influenza vaccine. Findings of the study overall: New T cells are recruited in small numbers by each seasonal influenza vaccination, according to the authors' suggestion.

The chain joins TRBV6-1 to TRBJ2-2; D is uncertain. The sequence was obtained from a man aged 45 to 75 who received an inactivated influenza vaccine. Source: PBMCs from blood, taken less than 25 months after vaccination. The CDR3 loop reads CASRPQNNGELFF. The CDR3, as DNA: TGTGCCAGCCGGCCGCAGAACAACGGGGAGCTGTTTTTT.